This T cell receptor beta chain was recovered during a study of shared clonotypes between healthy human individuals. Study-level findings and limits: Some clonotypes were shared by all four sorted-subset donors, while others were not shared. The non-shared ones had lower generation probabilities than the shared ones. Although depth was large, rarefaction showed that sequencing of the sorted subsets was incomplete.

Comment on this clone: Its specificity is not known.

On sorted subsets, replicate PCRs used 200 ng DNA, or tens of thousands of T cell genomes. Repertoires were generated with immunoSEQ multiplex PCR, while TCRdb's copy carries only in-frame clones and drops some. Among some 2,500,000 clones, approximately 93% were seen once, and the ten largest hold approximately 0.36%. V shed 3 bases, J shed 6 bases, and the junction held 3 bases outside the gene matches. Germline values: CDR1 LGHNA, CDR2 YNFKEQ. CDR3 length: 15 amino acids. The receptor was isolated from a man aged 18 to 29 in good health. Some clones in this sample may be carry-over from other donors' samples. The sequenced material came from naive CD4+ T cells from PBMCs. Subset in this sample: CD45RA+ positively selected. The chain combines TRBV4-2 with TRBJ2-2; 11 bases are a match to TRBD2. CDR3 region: CASSQGTSGPGELFF. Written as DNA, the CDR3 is TGTGCCAGCAGCCAGGGGACTAGCGGCCCCGGGGAGCTGTTTTTT.